This TCR beta chain was obtained from a study of shared clonotypes between healthy human individuals. Points on this clone: Its antigen is unknown.

Study outcomes and limitations: Larger estimated richness was generally recorded for naive subsets relative to memory subsets.

V shed 7 bases, J shed 3 bases, and the junction held 8 bases outside the gene matches. The CDR3 extends over 14 amino acids. The germline V gene encodes CDR1 MDHEN and CDR2 SYDVKM. Using immunoSEQ multiplex PCR, the repertoire was profiled, and TCRdb retains in-frame clones only, with some absent. The sample yields hundreds of thousands of clones, around 73% seen once. This sequence originates from a woman in her 30s in good health. The chain joins TRBV28 to TRBJ2-5, with 7 bases fitting TRBD2. Sample: memory CD4+ T cells sorted from blood. Subset indicated: CD45RA-negative fraction. The CDR3 DNA follows: TGTGCCAGCACTCAATGGGAGGGAGAAGAGACCCAGTACTTC. This translates into CASTQWEGEETQYF. The full variable domain, rest sourced from reference TRBV28 and TRBJ2-5, is DVKVTQSSRYLVKRTGEKVFLECVQDMDHENMFWYRQDPGLGLRLIYFSYDVKMKEKGDIPEGYSVSREKKERFSLILESASTNQTSMYLCASTQWEGEETQYFGPGTRLLVL.